A selection of T cell receptor beta chains follows, all from one sample in a study of lymphopenia after photon versus proton radiotherapy. TCRdb's table, derived via immunoSEQ multiplex PCR, lists solely in-frame clones and lacks some. The sample has 150,000 to 200,000 clones, approximately 91% seen once. This material consisted of peripheral blood, taken from a patient treated with photon-based radiotherapy. The origin of the receptors is a middle-aged man with gastric cancer. Each CDR3 is given with its conserved first and last residue. D genes are given only for firm matches. A clone size is listed for some rows: how often the clone was seen (once, few, many), or a class if it is expanded.

TGTGCCAGCTCACCACAACGGAGTAGCACAGATACGCAGTATTTT | CASSPQRSSTDTQYF | TRBV18 | 15 | TRBJ2-3 | NA | NA
TGTGCCAGCAGCCCAGGACAGGGTGCCAACGTCCTGACTTTC | CASSPGQGANVLTF | TRBV7-8 | 14 | TRBJ2-6 | once | TRBD1
TGTGCCAGCAGCTTGGGTCCCTTAGGTAACACTGAAGCTTTCTTT | CASSLGPLGNTEAFF | TRBV5-4 | 15 | TRBJ1-1 | NA | NA
TGTGCCAGCAGCTCATTGGGGGTTCGCGAGCAGTACTTC | CASSSLGVREQYF | TRBV5-5 | 13 | TRBJ2-7 | NA | NA
TGCAGCGTTGTTACCTCTGGGGCCAACGTCCTGACTTTC | CSVVTSGANVLTF | TRBV29-1 | 13 | TRBJ2-6 | NA | NA
TGTGCCAGCTCACCAGGGGATCATCGCAATCAGCCCCAGCATTTT | CASSPGDHRNQPQHF | TRBV18 | 15 | TRBJ1-5 | NA | NA
TGCGCCAGCAGCTGGAGTGGGACAGACCAAGAGACCCAGTACTTC | CASSWSGTDQETQYF | TRBV5-1 | 15 | TRBJ2-5 | NA | TRBD1
TGTGCCAGCAGCTTGGTCCTTAACGAGCAGTTCTTC | CASSLVLNEQFF | TRBV5-6 | 12 | TRBJ2-1 | NA | NA
TGTGCCAGTAGTATCACTAGCAACATTCAGTACTTC | CASSITSNIQYF | TRBV19 | 12 | TRBJ2-4 | NA | NA
TGCGCCAGCACGGGAGCTATGGGCACCGGGGAGCTGTTTTTT | CASTGAMGTGELFF | TRBV5-1 | 14 | TRBJ2-2 | once | NA
TGTGCCAGCAGCCAAGGGTTGGCCGTGGGAGTGGAGACCCAGTACTTC | CASSQGLAVGVETQYF | TRBV14 | 16 | TRBJ2-5 | NA | NA
TGCGCCAGCAGCTTTGGGAGCCAGGCCCAAGAGACCCAGTACTTC | CASSFGSQAQETQYF | TRBV5-1 | 15 | TRBJ2-5 | NA | NA
TGTGCCAGCAGCTTGGCCGTGGGGGCCAAGAATGAGCAGTTCTTC | CASSLAVGAKNEQFF | TRBV5-5 | 15 | TRBJ2-1 | NA | NA
TGTGCCAGCAGTGATGCTTTGCGGGAGATCAATGAGCAGTTCTTC | CASSDALREINEQFF | TRBV2 | 15 | TRBJ2-1 | NA | TRBD2
TGTGCCAGCAGTTTCCGAGGCTCCGATGAGCAGTTCTTC | CASSFRGSDEQFF | TRBV6-5 | 13 | TRBJ2-1 | few | NA
TGTGCCAGCAGTGAGAGCGGGATTAACTATGGCTACACCTTC | CASSESGINYGYTF | TRBV2 | 14 | TRBJ1-2 | NA | NA
TGTGCCAGCAGTCCTCGGGGACATATATACGAGCAGTACTTC | CASSPRGHIYEQYF | TRBV27 | 14 | TRBJ2-7 | NA | NA
TGTGCCAGCAGTTCCAGGGGGCTGGACAATCAGCCCCAGCATTTT | CASSSRGLDNQPQHF | TRBV27 | 15 | TRBJ1-5 | NA | TRBD1
TGTGCCAGTAGTATAGCAAACAGGGGTAGCTCCTACAATGAGCAGTTCTTC | CASSIANRGSSYNEQFF | TRBV19 | 17 | TRBJ2-1 | few | TRBD1
TGTGCCAGCAGCCAAGAGGACGAAAAACTGTTTTTT | CASSQEDEKLFF | TRBV4-2 | 12 | TRBJ1-4 | NA | NA
TGTGCCTGGAGCGGGACGGCCCTGAACACTGAAGCTTTCTTT | CAWSGTALNTEAFF | TRBV30 | 14 | TRBJ1-1 | NA | NA
TGTGCCACCAGCCGAGCCGGGACTAGCGGGAGGAGCTCCTACGAGCAGTACTTC | CATSRAGTSGRSSYEQYF | TRBV15 | 18 | TRBJ2-7 | NA | TRBD2
TGTGCCAGTAGTATAGGGGGTAAGCAGCCCCAGCATTTT | CASSIGGKQPQHF | TRBV19 | 13 | TRBJ1-5 | NA | NA
TGTGCCAGCAGCCCATTCCAGGGATCCGCAGATACGCAGTATTTT | CASSPFQGSADTQYF | TRBV27 | 15 | TRBJ2-3 | NA | NA
TGTGCCAGCAGCAAAGGGGGTTTCTACGAGCAGTACTTC | CASSKGGFYEQYF | TRBV7-2 | 13 | TRBJ2-7 | few | NA
TGTGCCAGCAGCCCCTACACAGATACGCAGTATTTT | CASSPYTDTQYF | TRBV7-2 | 12 | TRBJ2-3 | NA | NA
TGTGCCTGGAGTGAGCAGGCTACTAACTATGGCTACACCTTC | CAWSEQATNYGYTF | TRBV30 | 14 | TRBJ1-2 | NA | NA
TGTGCCAGCAGCCCGATTACAGGGGTTAGCTCCTACGAGCAGTACTTC | CASSPITGVSSYEQYF | TRBV14 | 16 | TRBJ2-7 | NA | TRBD1
TGTGCCAGCAGCCCCTACCAACGGAGATTGGGAATCTCCTACGAGCAGTACTTC | CASSPYQRRLGISYEQYF | TRBV11-2 | 18 | TRBJ2-7 | NA | NA
TGTGCCAGCTCACCTATACAGGGTACTGGAAACACCATATATTTT | CASSPIQGTGNTIYF | TRBV18 | 15 | TRBJ1-3 | NA | NA
TGTGCCAGCTCACCCCTAGCGGACGTAGCCAAAAACATTCAGTACTTC | CASSPLADVAKNIQYF | TRBV18 | 16 | TRBJ2-4 | once | TRBD2
TGTGCCAGCAGTCGCAGACTAGCGGGAGTGGCCGGGGAGCTGTTTTTT | CASSRRLAGVAGELFF | TRBV7-2 | 16 | TRBJ2-2 | NA | TRBD2
TGCAGCGCCGCGGGTGGTGCCTCCTACAATGAGCAGTTCTTC | CSAAGGASYNEQFF | TRBV29-1 | 14 | TRBJ2-1 | NA | NA
TGCGCCAGCCGAAGATCGGACAGCCCAGCTAACTATGGCTACACCTTC | CASRRSDSPANYGYTF | TRBV5-1 | 16 | TRBJ1-2 | NA | NA
TGTGCCAGCAGCTTGTCCGAAGGAGGCACTGAAGCTTTCTTT | CASSLSEGGTEAFF | TRBV27 | 14 | TRBJ1-1 | NA | NA
TGTGCCAGCAGCTTCCACTCTTACAATGAGCAGTTCTTC | CASSFHSYNEQFF | TRBV11-3 | 13 | TRBJ2-1 | NA | NA
TGTGCCAGCAGCCCCCAAAGGACTCTCCAAGAGACCCAGTACTTC | CASSPQRTLQETQYF | TRBV14 | 15 | TRBJ2-5 | NA | NA